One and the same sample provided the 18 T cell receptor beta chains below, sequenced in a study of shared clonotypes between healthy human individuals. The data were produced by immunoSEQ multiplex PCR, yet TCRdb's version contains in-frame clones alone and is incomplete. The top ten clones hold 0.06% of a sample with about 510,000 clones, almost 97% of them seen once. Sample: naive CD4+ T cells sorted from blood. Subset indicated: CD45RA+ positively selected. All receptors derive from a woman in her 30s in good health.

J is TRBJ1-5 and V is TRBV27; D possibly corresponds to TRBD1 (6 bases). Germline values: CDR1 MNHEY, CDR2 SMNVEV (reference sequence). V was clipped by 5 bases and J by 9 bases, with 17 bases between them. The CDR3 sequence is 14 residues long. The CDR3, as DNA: TGTGCCAGCAGTCGGGGGCGCGAATATTTGCCCCAGCATTTT. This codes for CASSRGREYLPQHF.

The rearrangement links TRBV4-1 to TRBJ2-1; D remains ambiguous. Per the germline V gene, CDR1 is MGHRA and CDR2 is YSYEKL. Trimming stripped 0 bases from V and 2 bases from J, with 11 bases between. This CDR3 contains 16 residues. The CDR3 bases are TGCGCCAGCAGCCAAGAGCCCCTAGGGACCTACAATGAGCAGTTCTTC. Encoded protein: CASSQEPLGTYNEQFF.

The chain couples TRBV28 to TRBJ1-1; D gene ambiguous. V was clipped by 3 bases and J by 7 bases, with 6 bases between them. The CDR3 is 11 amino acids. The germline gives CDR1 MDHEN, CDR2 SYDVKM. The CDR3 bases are TGTGCCAGCAGTTTCCGGAGTGAAGCTTTCTTT. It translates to CASSFRSEAFF.

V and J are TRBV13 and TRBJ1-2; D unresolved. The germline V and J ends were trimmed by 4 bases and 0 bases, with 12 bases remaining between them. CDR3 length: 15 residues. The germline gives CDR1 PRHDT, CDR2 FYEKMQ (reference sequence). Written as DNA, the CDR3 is TGTGCCAGCAGCTACCGTCAAAAAGCTAACTATGGCTACACCTTC. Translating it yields CASSYRQKANYGYTF.

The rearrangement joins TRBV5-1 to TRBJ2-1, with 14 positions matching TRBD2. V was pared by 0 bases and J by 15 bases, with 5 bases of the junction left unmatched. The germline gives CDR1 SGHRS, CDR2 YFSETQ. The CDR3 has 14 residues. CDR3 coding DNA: TGCGCCAGCAGCTTGGACGGGACTAGCGGGAGCGGGTTCTTC. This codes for CASSLDGTSGSGFF.

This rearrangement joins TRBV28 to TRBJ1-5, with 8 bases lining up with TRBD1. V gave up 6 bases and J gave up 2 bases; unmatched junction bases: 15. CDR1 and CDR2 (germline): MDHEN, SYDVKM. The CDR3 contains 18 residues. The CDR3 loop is CASSRGRRTGLGNQPQHF. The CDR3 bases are TGTGCCAGCAGCCGGGGTAGAAGGACAGGGTTGGGCAATCAGCCCCAGCATTTT.

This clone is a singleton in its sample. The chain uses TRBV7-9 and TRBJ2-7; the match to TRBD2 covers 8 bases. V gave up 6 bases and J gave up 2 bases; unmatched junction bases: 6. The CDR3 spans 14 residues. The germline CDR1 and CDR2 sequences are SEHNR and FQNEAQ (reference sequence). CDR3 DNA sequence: TGTGCCAGCAGTCTCACTAGCGGTACCTACGAGCAGTACTTC. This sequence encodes CASSLTSGTYEQYF.

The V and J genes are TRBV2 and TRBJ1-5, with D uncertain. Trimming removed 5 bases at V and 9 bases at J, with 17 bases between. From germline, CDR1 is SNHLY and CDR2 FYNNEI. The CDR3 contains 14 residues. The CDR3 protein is CASSSQRESRPQHF. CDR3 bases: TGTGCCAGCAGTTCACAAAGGGAGTCACGGCCCCAGCATTTT.

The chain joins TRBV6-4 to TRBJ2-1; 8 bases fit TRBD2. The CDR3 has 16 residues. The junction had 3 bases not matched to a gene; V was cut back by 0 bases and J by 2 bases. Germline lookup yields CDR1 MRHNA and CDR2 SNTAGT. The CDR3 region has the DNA TGTGCCAGCAGTGACTCTAGCGGGGACCCCTACAATGAGCAGTTCTTC. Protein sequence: CASSDSSGDPYNEQFF.

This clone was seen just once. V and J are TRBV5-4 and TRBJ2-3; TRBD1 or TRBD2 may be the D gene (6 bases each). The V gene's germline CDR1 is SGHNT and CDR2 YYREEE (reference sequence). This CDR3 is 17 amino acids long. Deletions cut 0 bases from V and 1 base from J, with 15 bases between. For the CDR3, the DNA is TGTGCCAGCAGCTTGGAGATGGGGGGCGGTGGCACAGATACGCAGTATTTT. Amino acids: CASSLEMGGGGTDTQYF.

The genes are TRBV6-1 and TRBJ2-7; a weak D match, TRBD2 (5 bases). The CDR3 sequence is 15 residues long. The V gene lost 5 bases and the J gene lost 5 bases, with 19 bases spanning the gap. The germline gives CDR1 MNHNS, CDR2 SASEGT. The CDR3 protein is CASSRPEAVPHEQYF. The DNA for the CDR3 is TGTGCCAGCAGTAGGCCTGAAGCGGTCCCCCACGAGCAGTACTTC.

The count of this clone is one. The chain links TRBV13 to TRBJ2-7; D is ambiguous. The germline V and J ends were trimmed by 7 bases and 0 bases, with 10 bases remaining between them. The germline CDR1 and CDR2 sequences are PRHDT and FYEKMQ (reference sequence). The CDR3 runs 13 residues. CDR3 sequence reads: CASTPRSSYEQYF. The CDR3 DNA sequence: TGTGCCAGCACCCCCCGGAGCTCCTACGAGCAGTACTTC.

In DNA form, the CDR3 reads TGTGCCTGGAGTTTACCGCCGGGACTAGCGACCGACGGCACAGATACGCAGTATTTT. The encoded protein is CAWSLPPGLATDGTDTQYF. The rearrangement links TRBV30 to TRBJ2-3; TRBD2 agrees at 10 bases. The CDR3 totals 19 residues. V lost 2 bases, J lost 1 base, and 15 bases stayed unmatched. Germline lookup yields CDR1 GTSNPN and CDR2 SVGIG (reference sequence).

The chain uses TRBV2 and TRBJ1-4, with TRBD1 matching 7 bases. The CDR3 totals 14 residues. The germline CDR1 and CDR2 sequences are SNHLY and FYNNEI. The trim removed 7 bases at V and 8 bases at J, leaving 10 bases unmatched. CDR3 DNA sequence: TGTGCCAGCAAAGACAGGGAGGTTGGGGAAAAACTGTTTTTT. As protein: CASKDREVGEKLFF.

CDR3 in DNA: TGTGCCAGCTCACCATCGGGACGTAATGAGCAGTTCTTC. Its protein product is CASSPSGRNEQFF. This sequence joins TRBV18 and TRBJ2-1, with D perhaps TRBD1 or TRBD2 (5 bases each). Trimming cost V 2 bases and J 7 bases, with 9 bases left between them. Germline-derived CDR1 and CDR2 are KGHSH and LQKENI. The CDR3 sequence is 13 residues long.

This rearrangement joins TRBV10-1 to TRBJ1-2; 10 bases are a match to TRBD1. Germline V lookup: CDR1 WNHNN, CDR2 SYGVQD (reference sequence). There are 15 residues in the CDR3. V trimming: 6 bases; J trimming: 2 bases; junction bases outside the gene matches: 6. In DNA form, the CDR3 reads TGCGCCAGCAGCCCGGGACAGGGGAGCAACTATGGCTACACCTTC. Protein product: CASSPGQGSNYGYTF.

The CDR3 nucleotides are TGTGCCAGCAGCAGCGGACAGCTCCCCTACGAGCAGTACTTC. The encoded protein is CASSSGQLPYEQYF. The gene calls are TRBV28 and TRBJ2-7; tentatively, D is TRBD1 (6 bases). Trimming pared 6 bases from V and 2 bases from J, leaving 14 bases between. The CDR3 consists of 14 residues. Per the germline V gene, CDR1 is MDHEN and CDR2 is SYDVKM.

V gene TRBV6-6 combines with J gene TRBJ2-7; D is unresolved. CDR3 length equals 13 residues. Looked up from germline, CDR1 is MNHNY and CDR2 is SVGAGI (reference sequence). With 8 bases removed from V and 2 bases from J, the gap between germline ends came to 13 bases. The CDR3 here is CASAYDTAYEQYF. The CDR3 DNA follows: TGTGCCAGCGCTTACGACACTGCCTACGAGCAGTACTTC.